The clone carrying this T cell receptor (beta chain) was picked up many times. The sample originates from a study of T cells in Graves' hyperthyroidism and ophthalmopathy. On the study more broadly: It was at initial diagnosis, before any treatment, that peripheral blood was collected.

Template material for amplifying TCR beta CDR3 regions consisted of RNA transcripts. The study used the HTBI primer set for a first-round RT-PCR of the TCR CDR3. MiXCR was run by TCRdb on the multiplex PCR reads, yielding one entry per CDR3 protein. Here the sample spans 250,000 to 300,000 distinct CDR3 sequences, roughly 18% being singletons. There are 16 residues in the CDR3. From germline, CDR1 is DFQATT and CDR2 SNEGSKA (reference sequence). Losses at the gene ends were 2 bases for V and 0 bases for J; bases not matched to a gene: 6. Duration under 3 months, a NOSPECS grade of at least 4, and a Clinical Activity Score of at least 3 characterized the ophthalmopathy patients. PBMCs were derived from around 10 ml fresh peripheral blood.

This sequence originates from a man aged 45 to 65 with Graves' ophthalmopathy. The sample comprised blood. The chain combines TRBV20-1 with TRBJ2-2; TRBD2 aligns across 7 bases. The chain's CDR3 is CSARQVAGANTGELFF. CDR3 sequence (DNA): TGCAGTGCTAGACAGGTTGCGGGAGCGAACACCGGGGAGCTGTTTTTT.